These T cell receptor beta chains were read from a single sample in a study of T-cell memory formation after mild COVID-19. TCRdb ran MiXCR on the 5' RACE reads and lists one entry per CDR3 protein. The sample carries under 250,000 distinct CDR3 sequences, roughly a tenth recorded once. The sequencing sample was made of PBMCs or a T cell subset sorted from them (not recorded which). Every receptor here comes from a man between 18 and 29 years old who had mild COVID-19 (a few samples of this study predate the infection). Cell type and time point are not known. The CDR3 runs from the conserved cysteine through the conserved F or W. The D gene is left open where the match is weak. A clone size is listed for some rows: how often the clone was seen (once, few, many), or a class if it is expanded.

clone_size,d_call,v_call,j_call,cdr3_aa,cdr3_nt
many,-,TRBV3-1,TRBJ1-1,CASSQDQVTEAFF,TGTGCCAGCAGCCAAGATCAGGTTACTGAAGCTTTCTTT
-,-,TRBV20-1,TRBJ1-1,CSAERRGGGNTEAFF,TGCAGTGCTGAGAGGAGGGGAGGGGGGAACACTGAAGCTTTCTTT
few,TRBD1,TRBV11-2,TRBJ2-2,CASSFAEQGASGELFF,TGTGCCAGCAGCTTTGCCGAGCAGGGGGCTTCAGGGGAGCTGTTTTTT
-,-,TRBV28,TRBJ2-5,CASSPLGPETQYF,TGTGCCAGCAGCCCCCTCGGCCCAGAGACCCAGTACTTC
-,-,TRBV5-1,TRBJ2-3,CASRQRVGSSTDTQYF,TGCGCCAGCAGGCAGCGAGTTGGGTCTAGCACAGATACGCAGTATTTT
-,-,TRBV20-1,TRBJ2-5,CSASGLEGGETQYF,TGCAGTGCTAGCGGCCTAGAAGGTGGAGAGACCCAGTACTTC
-,-,TRBV20-1,TRBJ2-3,CSAPGGGGTQYF,TGCAGTGCTCCGGGGGGAGGGGGTACGCAGTATTTT
few,-,TRBV7-9,TRBJ2-3,CASSIWTGTDTQYF,TGTGCCAGCAGCATATGGACAGGCACAGATACGCAGTATTTT
-,-,TRBV5-1,TRBJ2-1,CASSSAPGTSDEQFF,TGCGCCAGCAGCTCGGCGCCCGGGACCTCTGATGAGCAGTTCTTC
-,-,TRBV20-1,TRBJ2-5,CSATDSTVETQYF,TGCAGTGCTACCGACTCAACCGTGGAGACCCAGTACTTC